The 17 T cell receptor beta chains below all came from one sample that was sequenced in a study of blood T cell repertoires in COVID-19. Some clones are missing from TCRdb's copy, which holds only in-frame ones; the method was immunoSEQ multiplex PCR. In the table there are some 160,000 clones, around nine tenths of which are singletons. Sequenced: peripheral blood. The source of these receptors is an elderly woman with COVID-19, enrolled during active disease.

The CDR3 loop reads CASSLKRTNTGELFF. The CDR3, as DNA: TGTGCCAGCAGCTTAAAGCGGACGAACACCGGGGAGCTGTTTTTT. The chain uses TRBV7-2 and TRBJ2-2, with D perhaps TRBD2 (5 bases). V lost 2 bases and J lost 0, with 7 bases in between. Germline lookup yields CDR1 SGHTA and CDR2 FQGNSA. The CDR3 runs 15 residues.

This clone was recorded once. The chain links TRBV28 to TRBJ2-3, with 8 bases fitting TRBD2. Unmatched junction bases numbered 7, after V lost 4 bases and J lost 1 base. Per the germline V gene, CDR1 is MDHEN and CDR2 is SYDVKM. The length of the CDR3 is 16 residues. The DNA of the CDR3 is TGTGCCAGCAGTTCCCCGGGAGGGACTCGCACAGATACGCAGTATTTT. Amino acids: CASSSPGGTRTDTQYF. Using reference TRBV28 and TRBJ2-3 for the parts outside the CDR3, the full variable domain is DVKVTQSSRYLVKRTGEKVFLECVQDMDHENMFWYRQDPGLGLRLIYFSYDVKMKEKGDIPEGYSVSREKKERFSLILESASTNQTSMYLCASSSPGGTRTDTQYFGPGTRLTVL.

This chain connects TRBV12-3 or TRBV12-4 to TRBJ1-1; 12 bases are shared with TRBD1. CDR3 length: 13 amino acids. V gave up 6 bases and J gave up 4 bases; unmatched junction bases: 0. CDR3 residues: CASRGQGATEAFF. The CDR3 DNA follows: TGTGCCAGCAGGGGACAGGGGGCCACTGAAGCTTTCTTT.

V gene TRBV7-2 combines with J gene TRBJ2-5, with D maybe TRBD1 (5 bases). From germline, CDR1 is SGHTA and CDR2 FQGNSA. The CDR3 has 13 residues. Trimming cost V 5 bases and J 7 bases, with 14 bases left between them. For the CDR3, the DNA is TGTGCCAGCAGCGTCGACAGCCCGGGGACCCAGTACTTC. It yields the protein CASSVDSPGTQYF.

The chain employs TRBV19 and TRBJ2-7, with TRBD1 matching 7 bases. This CDR3 region has 14 residues. J lost 6 bases, V lost 6 bases, and 11 bases had no gene match. Germline lookup yields CDR1 LNHDA and CDR2 SQIVND (reference sequence). CDR3 sequence reads: CASRNTGVLSEQYF. Here the CDR3 DNA reads TGTGCCAGTAGGAATACAGGGGTCTTGAGCGAGCAGTACTTC.

This chain joins TRBV27 and TRBJ1-1; tentatively, D is TRBD1 (5 bases). In germline, CDR1 is MNHEY, CDR2 SMNVEV (reference sequence). This CDR3 has 15 residues. Trimming pared 0 bases from V and 5 bases from J, leaving 13 bases between. CDR3 DNA: TGTGCCAGCAGTTTATCACGGGGGTTGGGTACTGAAGCTTTCTTT. As protein: CASSLSRGLGTEAFF.

V gene TRBV7-2 combines with J gene TRBJ1-5; D call uncertain. Germline V gives CDR1 SGHTA, CDR2 FQGNSA. The CDR3 extends over 13 amino acids. V shed 1 base and J shed 4 bases, with 5 bases lying between them. This chain's CDR3 is CASSLVANQPQHF. The CDR3 DNA follows: TGTGCCAGCAGCTTAGTGGCAAATCAGCCCCAGCATTTT.

The chain joins TRBV28 to TRBJ2-3, with TRBD2 matching over 9 bases. The V gene's germline CDR1 is MDHEN and CDR2 SYDVKM. V gave up 6 bases and J gave up 7 bases; unmatched junction bases: 5. This CDR3 spans 13 amino acids. CDR3 amino acids: CASRKAGGNTQYF. For the CDR3, the DNA is TGTGCCAGCAGAAAGGCGGGAGGGAATACGCAGTATTTT.

V gene TRBV7-6 combines with J gene TRBJ2-7, with 10 bases identical to TRBD2. The CDR3 sequence is 14 residues long. Germline CDR1 and CDR2: SGHVS and FNYEAQ. With 1 base clipped from V and 6 bases from J, the junction kept 3 bases outside the gene matches. Here the CDR3 reads CASSLEREGGEQYF. In nucleotides, the CDR3 is TGTGCCAGCAGCTTAGAGCGGGAGGGGGGCGAGCAGTACTTC.

This chain links TRBV7-8 with TRBJ2-7, with TRBD1 matching over 9 bases. CDR3 size: 15 residues. In germline, CDR1 is SGHVS, CDR2 FQNEAQ. Losses at the gene ends were 5 bases for V and 2 bases for J; bases not matched to a gene: 7. The CDR3: CASSRTGESAYEQYF. As DNA, the CDR3 is TGTGCCAGCAGCCGGACAGGGGAGTCCGCCTACGAGCAGTACTTC. Looking up the rest from reference TRBV7-8 and TRBJ2-7 gives the full variable domain: GAGVSQSPRYKVAKRGQDVALRCDPISGHVSLFWYQQALGQGPEFLTYFQNEAQLDKSGLPSDRFFAERPEGSVSTLKIQRTQQEDSAVYLCASSRTGESAYEQYFGPGTRLTVT.

The rearrangement joins TRBV4-3 to TRBJ1-1, with D perhaps matching TRBD1 (5 bases). Looked up from germline, CDR1 is LGHNA and CDR2 is YSLEER. There are 13 residues in the CDR3. V was trimmed by 0 bases and J by 4 bases, leaving 6 bases between them. For the CDR3, the DNA is TGCGCCAGCAGCCAAGATGACAGCACTGAAGCTTTCTTT. Protein: CASSQDDSTEAFF.

This clone was found once. The chain combines TRBV10-3 with TRBJ2-2, with 12 positions matching TRBD1. Unmatched junction bases numbered 7, after V lost 7 bases and J lost 4 bases. The CDR3 extends over 16 amino acids. The germline CDR1 and CDR2 sequences are ENHRY and SYGVKD. The CDR3: CAITRGTGGFTGELFF. CDR3 coding DNA: TGTGCCATCACCCGCGGGACAGGGGGCTTCACCGGGGAGCTGTTTTTT.

The rearrangement uses TRBV6-6 and TRBJ1-6; D unclear. V lost 7 bases to trimming and J lost 7 bases, with 8 bases between them. CDR1 is MNHNY, CDR2 SVGAGI, per germline (reference sequence). This CDR3 spans 12 amino acids. In nucleotides, the CDR3 is TGTGCCAGCATCGCGGGGAATTCACCCCTCCACTTT. It encodes CASIAGNSPLHF.

For the CDR3, the DNA is TGTGCCAGCAGCCAAAGTCGCGGCAATCAGCCCCAGCATTTT. Its translation is CASSQSRGNQPQHF. This chain links TRBV16 with TRBJ1-5, with D unclear. Looked up from germline, CDR1 is KGHSY and CDR2 is FQNENV. V was shortened by 2 bases and J by 2 bases, with 7 bases between the two germline ends. The CDR3 is 14 residues long.

V and J are TRBV28 and TRBJ2-3, with a tentative D call TRBD1 (6 bases). Germline assignment: CDR1 MDHEN and CDR2 SYDVKM. The CDR3 has 20 residues. Deletions cut 4 bases from V and 2 bases from J, with 28 bases between. CDR3 amino acids: CASSSKFVVPGVLDTDTQYF. CDR3 nucleotides: TGTGCCAGCAGTTCTAAGTTTGTTGTTCCAGGGGTTTTGGACACAGATACGCAGTATTTT.

The gene calls are TRBV9 and TRBJ1-1; D possibly corresponds to TRBD1 (5 bases). From germline, CDR1 is SGDLS and CDR2 YYNGEE. This CDR3 has 14 amino acids. Trimming cost V 2 bases and J 6 bases, with 14 bases left between them. The CDR3 protein is CASSVGGDSAEAFF. CDR3 nucleotides: TGTGCCAGCAGCGTGGGTGGGGACTCGGCTGAAGCTTTCTTT.

The chain employs TRBV5-6 and TRBJ2-1; D remains ambiguous. V was clipped by 3 bases and J by 8 bases, with 12 bases between them. The length of the CDR3 is 13 residues. Per the germline V gene, CDR1 is SGHDT and CDR2 is YYEEEE. The CDR3 coding sequence is TGTGCCAGCAGCTCGCCCAGGATGGATGAGCAGTTCTTC. It encodes CASSSPRMDEQFF.